These T cell receptor beta chains were read from a single sample in a study of post-analysis software for immune sequencing data. One entry per CDR3 protein, called by TCRdb with MiXCR from the PCR reads. The sample holds some 800,000 distinct CDR3 sequences; around 42% are singletons and the top ten take approximately 4.4%. Sequenced input: blood. These TCRs come from a girl aged 10 to 17 with multiple sclerosis. Both conserved end residues are part of each CDR3. The order of the fields is V gene, D gene, J gene, clone size, CDR3 DNA, CDR3 protein. D genes are given only for firm matches. Only some rows state a clone size, as once, few, many or a class for expanded clones.

TRBV30	-	TRBJ1-2	-	TGTGCCTGGAGTAGGGGTACGAATGGCTACACCTTC	CAWSRGTNGYTF
TRBV20-1	-	TRBJ2-1	-	TGCAGTGGCCGGGGGCGGGAGTACAATGAGCAGTTCTTC	CSGRGREYNEQFF
TRBV20-1	-	TRBJ2-7	-	TGCAGTGCTAACACCCTGGGGGGCAGGGGATTGGCTAGCGAGCAGTACTTC	CSANTLGGRGLASEQYF
TRBV6-5	TRBD2	TRBJ2-1	-	TGTGCCAGCAGTTACGGTAGCGGGAGGAATTTCAATGAGCAGTTCTTC	CASSYGSGRNFNEQFF
TRBV7-2	-	TRBJ2-1	few	TGTGCCAGCAGTCATCCTACCACGGCCCAAATGACCTACAATGAGCAGTTCTTC	CASSHPTTAQMTYNEQFF
TRBV7-9	-	TRBJ2-4	-	TGTGCCAGCAGCTCCGACAGGCTCCAGTACTTC	CASSSDRLQYF
TRBV10-3	-	TRBJ2-4	-	TGTGCCAGCAGCCCCCGAGGGGGAACTGGAGAGCAGTACTTC	CASSPRGGTGEQYF
TRBV28	TRBD1	TRBJ2-7	few	TGTGCCAGCACCGAAGGTGGGACAGGAGCCGGCGAGCAGTACTTC	CASTEGGTGAGEQYF
TRBV20-1	TRBD2	TRBJ2-3	-	TGCAGTACTAGCGGGGCTAGCACAGATACGCAGTATTTT	CSTSGASTDTQYF
TRBV12-3/TRBV12-4	TRBD2	TRBJ2-5	-	TGTGCCAGCAGTTCCCCCGGACTAGCGGGAGGGCATGAAGAGACCCAGTACTTC	CASSSPGLAGGHEETQYF
TRBV2	-	TRBJ2-5	-	TGTGCCAGCACCGAGGCCCGTGGAGAGGGGACCCAGTACTTC	CASTEARGEGTQYF
TRBV19	-	TRBJ2-3	few	TGTGCCAGTAGTAACAACAGGGTTGAGGCAGATACGCAGTATTTT	CASSNNRVEADTQYF
TRBV6-5	-	TRBJ2-1	-	TGTGCCAGCAGTTACAATTATGCTGGGGGAAACAATGAGCAGTTCTTC	CASSYNYAGGNNEQFF
TRBV4-3	-	TRBJ2-7	-	TGCGCCAGCAGCCAAGAGGAGGCTATCTACGAGCAGTACTTC	CASSQEEAIYEQYF
TRBV24-1	-	TRBJ2-1	-	TGTGCCACGCGATCAGCATTGGGCTACAATGAGCAGTTCTTC	CATRSALGYNEQFF
TRBV6-6	TRBD1	TRBJ1-2	-	TGTGCCAGCAGTTACCCGATAGACAGGGCTAACCGGTATGGCTACACCTTC	CASSYPIDRANRYGYTF
TRBV6-2/TRBV6-3	-	TRBJ1-4	-	TGTGCCACTACAGAACAGGCAACTAATGAAAAACTGTTTTTT	CATTEQATNEKLFF
TRBV2	TRBD2	TRBJ2-2	once	TGTGCCAGTAGGGGACTAGCGGTGAACACCGGGGAGCTGTTTTTT	CASRGLAVNTGELFF
TRBV4-1	-	TRBJ1-2	few	TGCGCCAGCAGCCAAGAGGGAGGGAATGGCTACACCTTC	CASSQEGGNGYTF
TRBV15	TRBD2	TRBJ2-1	-	TGTGCCACCAGCAGTTTCTTGGGGGAGGGTTATAGATCCTACAATGAGCAGTTCTTC	CATSSFLGEGYRSYNEQFF
TRBV6-5	-	TRBJ2-4	-	TGTGCCAGCAGTTACTCGAGTCCTGCCAGAAGGGGAAACATTCAGTACTTC	CASSYSSPARRGNIQYF
TRBV2	-	TRBJ1-4	-	TGTGCCAGCAAGGTGACCGCTGAAAAACTGTTTTTT	CASKVTAEKLFF
TRBV12-3/TRBV12-4	TRBD1	TRBJ2-7	few	TGTGCCAGCAGCCCCTCCTCGACAGGGGACTACGAGCAGTACTTC	CASSPSSTGDYEQYF
TRBV5-6	-	TRBJ2-1	-	TGTGCCAGCAGCTTTGGCAGGGGGGTCGGGTACAATGAGCAGTTCTTC	CASSFGRGVGYNEQFF
TRBV29-1	-	TRBJ2-3	few	TGCAGCGTTGATCCGTCGGCCCCCACAGATACGCAGTATTTT	CSVDPSAPTDTQYF
TRBV15	TRBD2	TRBJ2-7	few	TGTGCCACCAGTTCTGGACGGGGGGTTCACTCCTACGAGCAGTACTTC	CATSSGRGVHSYEQYF